The T cell receptor beta chain under discussion was sequenced for a study of blood T cell repertoires in COVID-19. As handled by the study authors: Estimates of nucleated cell counts were drawn from the amplification of reference gene primers. Using immunoSEQ multiplex PCR, the repertoire was profiled, and TCRdb retains in-frame clones only, with some absent. That table supplies the V and J calls and clone size; D and trimming were determined from the DNA. The repertoire holds around 310,000 clones, with roughly 90% as singletons. Germline loops: CDR1 SGHRS, CDR2 YFSETQ. The CDR3 has 12 amino acids. V shed 4 bases, J shed 8 bases, and the junction held 2 bases outside the gene matches.

The specimen was peripheral blood. The genes are TRBV5-1 and TRBJ1-2, with 10 bases that match TRBD1. This TCR derives from a woman aged 40 to 49 with COVID-19, enrolled during active disease. The CDR3 reads CASSGDRGGYTF. CDR3 DNA sequence: TGCGCCAGCAGCGGGGACAGGGGAGGCTACACCTTC.